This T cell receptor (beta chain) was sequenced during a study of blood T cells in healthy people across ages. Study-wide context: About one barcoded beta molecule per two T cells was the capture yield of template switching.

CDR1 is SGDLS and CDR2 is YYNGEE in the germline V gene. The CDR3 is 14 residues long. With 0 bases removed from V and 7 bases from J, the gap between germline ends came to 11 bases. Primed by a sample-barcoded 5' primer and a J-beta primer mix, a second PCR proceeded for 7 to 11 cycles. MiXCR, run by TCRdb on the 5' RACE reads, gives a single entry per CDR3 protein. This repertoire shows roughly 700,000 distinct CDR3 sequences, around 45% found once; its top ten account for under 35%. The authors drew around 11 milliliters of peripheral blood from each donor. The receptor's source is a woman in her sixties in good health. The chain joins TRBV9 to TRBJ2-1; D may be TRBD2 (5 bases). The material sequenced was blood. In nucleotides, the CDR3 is TGTGCCAGCAGCGTAGGAGGGTATGAGAATGAGCAGTTCTTC. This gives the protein CASSVGGYENEQFF.